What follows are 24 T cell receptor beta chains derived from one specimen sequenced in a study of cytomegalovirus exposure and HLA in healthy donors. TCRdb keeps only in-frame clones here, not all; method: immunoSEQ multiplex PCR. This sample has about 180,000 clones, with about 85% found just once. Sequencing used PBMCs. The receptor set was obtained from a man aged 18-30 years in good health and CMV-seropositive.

CDR3: CAWSPNQGRAFF. CDR3 DNA: TGTGCCTGGAGCCCAAACCAGGGGCGCGCTTTCTTT. The V call is TRBV30, the J call TRBJ1-1, with D possibly being TRBD1 (6 bases). Germline V gene data show CDR1 as GTSNPN and CDR2 as SVGIG (reference sequence). V lost 3 bases, J lost 11 bases, and 16 bases lay in between. The CDR3 runs 12 residues. Complete variable domain (other parts from reference TRBV30 and TRBJ1-1): SQTIHQWPATLVQPVGSPLSLECTVEGTSNPNLYWYRQAAGRGLQLLFYSVGIGQISSEVPQNLSASRPQDRQFILSSKKLLLSDSGFYLCAWSPNQGRAFFGQGTRLTVV.

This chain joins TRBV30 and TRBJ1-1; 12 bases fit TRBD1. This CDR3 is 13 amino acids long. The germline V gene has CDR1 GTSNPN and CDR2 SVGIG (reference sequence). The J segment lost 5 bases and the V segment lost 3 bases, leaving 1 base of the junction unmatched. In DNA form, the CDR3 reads TGTGCCTGGAGGGGACAGGGGGCGACTGAAGCTTTCTTT. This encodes CAWRGQGATEAFF.

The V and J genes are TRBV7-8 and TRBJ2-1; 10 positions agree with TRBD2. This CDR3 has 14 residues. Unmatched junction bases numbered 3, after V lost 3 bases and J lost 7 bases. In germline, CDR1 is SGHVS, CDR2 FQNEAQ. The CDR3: CASSLSGGGNEQFF. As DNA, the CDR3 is TGTGCCAGCAGCTTGAGCGGGGGGGGAAATGAGCAGTTCTTC.

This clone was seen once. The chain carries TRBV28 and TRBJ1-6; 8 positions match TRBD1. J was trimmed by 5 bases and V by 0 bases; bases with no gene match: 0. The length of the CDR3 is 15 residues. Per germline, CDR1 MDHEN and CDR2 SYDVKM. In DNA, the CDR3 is TGTGCCAGCAGTTTATGGGGACAGGATAATTCACCCCTCCACTTT. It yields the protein CASSLWGQDNSPLHF.

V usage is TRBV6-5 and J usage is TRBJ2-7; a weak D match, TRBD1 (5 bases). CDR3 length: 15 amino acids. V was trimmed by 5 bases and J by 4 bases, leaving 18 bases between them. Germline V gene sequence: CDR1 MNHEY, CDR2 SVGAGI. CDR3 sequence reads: CASSQGQGPSYEQYF. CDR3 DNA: TGTGCCAGCAGTCAAGGACAAGGGCCCTCTTACGAGCAGTACTTC.

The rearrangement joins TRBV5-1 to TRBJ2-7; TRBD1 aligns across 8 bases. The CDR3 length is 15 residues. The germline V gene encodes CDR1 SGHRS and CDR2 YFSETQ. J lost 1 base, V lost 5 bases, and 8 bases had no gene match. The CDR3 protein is CASSSADRVSYEQYF. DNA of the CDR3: TGCGCCAGCAGTTCAGCGGACAGGGTGTCCTACGAGCAGTACTTC. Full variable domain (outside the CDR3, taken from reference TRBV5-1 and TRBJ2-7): KAGVTQTPRYLIKTRGQQVTLSCSPISGHRSVSWYQQTPGQGLQFLFEYFSETQRNKGNFPGRFSGRQFSNSRSEMNVSTLELGDSALYLCASSSADRVSYEQYFGPGTRLTVT.

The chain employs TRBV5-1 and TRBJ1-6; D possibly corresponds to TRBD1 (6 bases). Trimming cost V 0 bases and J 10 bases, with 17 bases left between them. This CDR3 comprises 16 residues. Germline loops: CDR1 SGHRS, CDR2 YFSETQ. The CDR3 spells CASSLDRAETGSPLHF. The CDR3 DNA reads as TGCGCCAGCAGCTTGGACAGGGCAGAGACGGGCTCACCCCTCCACTTT.

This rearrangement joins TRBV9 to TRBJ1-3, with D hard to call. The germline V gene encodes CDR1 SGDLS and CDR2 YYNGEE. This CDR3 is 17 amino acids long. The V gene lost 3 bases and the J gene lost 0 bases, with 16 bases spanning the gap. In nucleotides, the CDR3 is TGTGCCAGCAGCGCGTCTACCTCCGGGAACTCTGGAAACACCATATATTTT. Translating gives CASSASTSGNSGNTIYF.

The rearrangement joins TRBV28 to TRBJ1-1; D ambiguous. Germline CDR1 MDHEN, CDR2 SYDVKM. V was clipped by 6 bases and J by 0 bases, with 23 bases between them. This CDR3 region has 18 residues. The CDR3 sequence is CASSLTRMGRIMNTEAFF. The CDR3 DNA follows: TGTGCCAGCAGCCTAACAAGAATGGGCCGGATCATGAACACTGAAGCTTTCTTT. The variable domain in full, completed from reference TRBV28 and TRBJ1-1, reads DVKVTQSSRYLVKRTGEKVFLECVQDMDHENMFWYRQDPGLGLRLIYFSYDVKMKEKGDIPEGYSVSREKKERFSLILESASTNQTSMYLCASSLTRMGRIMNTEAFFGQGTRLTVV.

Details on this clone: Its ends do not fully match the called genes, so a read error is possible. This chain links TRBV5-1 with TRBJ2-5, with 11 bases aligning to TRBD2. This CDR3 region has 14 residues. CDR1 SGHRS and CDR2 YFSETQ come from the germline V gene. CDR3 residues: CASSLAVAGGGYDF. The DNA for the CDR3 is TGCGCCAGCAGCTTGGCGGTAGCGGGAGGGGGCTATGACTTC.

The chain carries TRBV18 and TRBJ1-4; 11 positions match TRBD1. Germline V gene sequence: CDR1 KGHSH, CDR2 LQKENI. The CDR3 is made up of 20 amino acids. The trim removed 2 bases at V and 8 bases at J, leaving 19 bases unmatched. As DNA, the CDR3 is TGTGCCAGCTCACCAAGTGGTCTGGCATGGGGACAGGGGGACACCGAAAAACTGTTTTTT. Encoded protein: CASSPSGLAWGQGDTEKLFF. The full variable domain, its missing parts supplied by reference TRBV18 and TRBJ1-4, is NAGVMQNPRHLVRRRGQEARLRCSPMKGHSHVYWYRQLPEEGLKFMVYLQKENIIDESGMPKERFSAEFPKEGPSILRIQQVVRGDSAAYFCASSPSGLAWGQGDTEKLFFGSGTQLSVL.

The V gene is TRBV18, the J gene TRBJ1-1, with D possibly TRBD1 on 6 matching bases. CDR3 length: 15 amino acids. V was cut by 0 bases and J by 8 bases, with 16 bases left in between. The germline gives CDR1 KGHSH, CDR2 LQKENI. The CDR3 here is CASSPPSGGAPEAFF. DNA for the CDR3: TGTGCCAGCTCACCACCGAGCGGGGGCGCCCCCGAAGCTTTCTTT.

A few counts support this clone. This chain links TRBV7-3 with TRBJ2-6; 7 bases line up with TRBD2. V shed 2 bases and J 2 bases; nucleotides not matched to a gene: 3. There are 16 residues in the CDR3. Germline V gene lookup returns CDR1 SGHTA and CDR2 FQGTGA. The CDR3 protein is CASSLRGGAGANVLTF. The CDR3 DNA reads TGTGCCAGCAGCTTACGGGGAGGGGCTGGGGCCAACGTCCTGACTTTC.

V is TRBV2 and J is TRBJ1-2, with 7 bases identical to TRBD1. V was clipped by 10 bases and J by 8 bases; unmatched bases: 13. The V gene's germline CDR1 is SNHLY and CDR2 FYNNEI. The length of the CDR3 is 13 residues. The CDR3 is CATSAGTVRGYTF. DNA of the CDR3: TGTGCCACTTCGGCGGGGACAGTGCGGGGCTACACCTTC. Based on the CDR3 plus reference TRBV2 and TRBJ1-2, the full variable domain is EPEVTQTPSHQVTQMGQEVILRCVPISNHLYFYWYRQILGQKVEFLVSFYNNEISEKSEIFDDQFSVERPDGSNFTLKIRSTKLEDSAMYFCATSAGTVRGYTFGSGTRLTVV.

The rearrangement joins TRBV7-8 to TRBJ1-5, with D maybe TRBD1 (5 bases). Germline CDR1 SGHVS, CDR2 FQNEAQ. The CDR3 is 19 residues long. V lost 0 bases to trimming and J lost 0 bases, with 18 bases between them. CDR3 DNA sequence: TGTGCCAGCAGCTTAGCCCGCCGGCTAAGGGGCAATAGCAATCAGCCCCAGCATTTT. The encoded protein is CASSLARRLRGNSNQPQHF. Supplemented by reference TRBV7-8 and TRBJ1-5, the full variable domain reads GAGVSQSPRYKVAKRGQDVALRCDPISGHVSLFWYQQALGQGPEFLTYFQNEAQLDKSGLPSDRFFAERPEGSVSTLKIQRTQQEDSAVYLCASSLARRLRGNSNQPQHFGDGTRLSIL.

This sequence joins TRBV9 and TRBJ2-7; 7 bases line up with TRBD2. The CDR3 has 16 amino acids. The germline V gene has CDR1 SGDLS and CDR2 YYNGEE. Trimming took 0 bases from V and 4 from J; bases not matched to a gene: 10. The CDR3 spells CASSVAPHLREYEQYF. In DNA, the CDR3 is TGTGCCAGCAGCGTAGCCCCCCACTTGCGGGAGTACGAGCAGTACTTC.

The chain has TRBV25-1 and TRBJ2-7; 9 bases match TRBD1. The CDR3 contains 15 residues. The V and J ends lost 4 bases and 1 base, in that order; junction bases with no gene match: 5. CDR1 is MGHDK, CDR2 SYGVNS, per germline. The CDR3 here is CASSGQGGPSYEQYF. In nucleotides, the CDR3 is TGTGCCAGCAGTGGACAGGGGGGACCTTCCTACGAGCAGTACTTC.

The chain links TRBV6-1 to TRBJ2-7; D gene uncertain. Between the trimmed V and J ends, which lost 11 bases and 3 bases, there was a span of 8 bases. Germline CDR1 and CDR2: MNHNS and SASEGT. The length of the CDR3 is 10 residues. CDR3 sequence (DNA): TGTGCCCGGGTAGGCTACGAGCAGTACTTC. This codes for CARVGYEQYF.

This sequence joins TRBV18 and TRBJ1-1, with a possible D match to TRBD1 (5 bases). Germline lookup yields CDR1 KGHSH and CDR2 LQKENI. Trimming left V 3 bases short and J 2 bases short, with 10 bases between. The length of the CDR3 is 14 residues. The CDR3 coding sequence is TGTGCCAGCTCACCCACAGGCGGTAACACTGAAGCTTTCTTT. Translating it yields CASSPTGGNTEAFF.

CDR3 in amino acids: CASSTGTSGVYEQYF. The CDR3 coding sequence is TGTGCCAGCAGCACCGGGACTAGCGGGGTCTACGAGCAGTACTTC. The chain has TRBV7-9 and TRBJ2-7; 13 positions agree with TRBD2. CDR3 size: 15 residues. J gave up 3 bases and V 5 bases, and 4 bases lay outside the gene matches. CDR1 is SEHNR and CDR2 is FQNEAQ in the germline V gene (reference sequence).

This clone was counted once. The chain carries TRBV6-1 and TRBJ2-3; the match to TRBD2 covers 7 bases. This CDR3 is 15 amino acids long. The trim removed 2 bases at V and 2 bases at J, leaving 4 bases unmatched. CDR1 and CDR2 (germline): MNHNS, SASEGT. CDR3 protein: CASSELSGTTDTQYF. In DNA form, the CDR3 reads TGTGCCAGCAGTGAACTCAGCGGGACCACAGATACGCAGTATTTT.

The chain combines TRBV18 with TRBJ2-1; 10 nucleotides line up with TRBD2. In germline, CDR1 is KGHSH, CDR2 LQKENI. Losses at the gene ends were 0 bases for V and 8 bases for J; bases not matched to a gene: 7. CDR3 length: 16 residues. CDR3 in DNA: TGTGCCAGCTCACCACCAGCGGGGGGGCCCGTCGATGAGCAGTTCTTC. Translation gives CASSPPAGGPVDEQFF.

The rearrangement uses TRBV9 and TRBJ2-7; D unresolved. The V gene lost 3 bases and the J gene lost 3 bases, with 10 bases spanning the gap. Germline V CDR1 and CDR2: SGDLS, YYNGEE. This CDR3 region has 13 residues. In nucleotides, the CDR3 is TGTGCCAGCAGCGGTAGCTTGGACTACGAGCAGTACTTC. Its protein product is CASSGSLDYEQYF.

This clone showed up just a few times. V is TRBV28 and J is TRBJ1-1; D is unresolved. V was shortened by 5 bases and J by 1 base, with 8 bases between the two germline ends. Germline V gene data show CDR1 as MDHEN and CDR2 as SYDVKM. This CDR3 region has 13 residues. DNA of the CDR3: TGTGCCAGCAGTACGTACAGGAACACTGAAGCTTTCTTT. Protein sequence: CASSTYRNTEAFF. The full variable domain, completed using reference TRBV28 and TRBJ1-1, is DVKVTQSSRYLVKRTGEKVFLECVQDMDHENMFWYRQDPGLGLRLIYFSYDVKMKEKGDIPEGYSVSREKKERFSLILESASTNQTSMYLCASSTYRNTEAFFGQGTRLTVV.